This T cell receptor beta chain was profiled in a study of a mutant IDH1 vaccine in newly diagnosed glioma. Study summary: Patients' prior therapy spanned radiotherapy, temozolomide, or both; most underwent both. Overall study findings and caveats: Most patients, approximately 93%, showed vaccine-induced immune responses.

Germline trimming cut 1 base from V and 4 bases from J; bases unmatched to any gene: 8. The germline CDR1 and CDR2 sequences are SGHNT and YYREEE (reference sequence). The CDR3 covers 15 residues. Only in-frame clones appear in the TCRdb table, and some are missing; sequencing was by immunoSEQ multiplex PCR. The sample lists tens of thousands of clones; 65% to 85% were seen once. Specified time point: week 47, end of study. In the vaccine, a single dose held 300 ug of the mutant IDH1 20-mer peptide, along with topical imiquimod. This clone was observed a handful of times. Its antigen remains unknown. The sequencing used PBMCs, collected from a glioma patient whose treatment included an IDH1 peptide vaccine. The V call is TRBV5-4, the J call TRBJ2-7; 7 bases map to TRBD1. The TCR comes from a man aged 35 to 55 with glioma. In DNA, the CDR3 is TGTGCCAGCAGCTTGCTGGCAGGGGGTTCGTACGAGCAGTACTTC. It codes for CASSLLAGGSYEQYF. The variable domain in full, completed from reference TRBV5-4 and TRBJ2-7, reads ETGVTQSPTHLIKTRGQQVTLRCSSQSGHNTVSWYQQALGQGPQFIFQYYREEENGRGNFPPRFSGLQFPNYSSELNVNALELDDSALYLCASSLLAGGSYEQYFGPGTRLTVT.